This is a list of T cell receptor beta chains from one sample in a study of CD8 T cells in ankylosing spondylitis. MiXCR was run by TCRdb on the 5' RACE reads, yielding one entry per CDR3 protein. The sample lists around 480,000 distinct CDR3 sequences, roughly 18% seen once, with approximately 0.97% in the top ten. Sample: blood, either unsorted or a sorted T cell fraction (not recorded which). Receptors originate from a male donor with ankylosing spondylitis. Both conserved end residues are part of each CDR3. D genes are given only for firm matches. Clone size is stated in some rows and not others, as once, few, many or a class when expanded.

D gene	V gene	J gene	clone size	CDR3 length	CDR3 protein	CDR3 DNA
TRBD2	TRBV5-1	TRBJ2-7	many	15	CASSLTASGIYEQYF	TGCGCCAGCAGCTTAACAGCTAGCGGTATCTACGAGCAGTACTTC
.	TRBV2	TRBJ2-7	few	13	CASMLVRAYEQYF	TGTGCCAGCATGCTCGTCAGAGCCTACGAGCAGTACTTC
.	TRBV4-2	TRBJ1-4	.	13	CASSQQTEGKLFF	TGTGCCAGCAGCCAACAGACGGAAGGAAAACTGTTTTTT
.	TRBV7-8	TRBJ1-5	few	13	CASRRDAGAPQHF	TGTGCCAGCAGACGGGACGCTGGGGCACCCCAGCATTTT
TRBD2	TRBV20-1	TRBJ2-5	.	15	CSARALAGGRETQYF	TGCAGTGCTAGGGCTCTTGCGGGGGGGCGTGAGACCCAGTACTTC
TRBD2	TRBV7-2	TRBJ2-2	few	17	CASSKGLAGESTGELFF	TGTGCCAGCAGCAAAGGACTAGCGGGAGAGTCGACCGGGGAGCTGTTTTTT
.	TRBV7-9	TRBJ1-1	.	14	CASSLPIGTTEAFF	TGTGCCAGCAGTCTCCCGATAGGGACCACTGAAGCTTTCTTT
.	TRBV6-1	TRBJ1-1	.	14	CASSEGGKASEAFF	TGTGCCAGCAGTGAAGGAGGGAAAGCGTCTGAAGCTTTCTTT
.	TRBV11-3	TRBJ2-4	.	13	CASKGGPKNIQYF	TGTGCCAGCAAGGGGGGCCCCAAAAACATTCAGTACTTC
TRBD1	TRBV2	TRBJ2-7	few	16	CASSEVPGTGSYEQYF	TGTGCCAGCAGTGAAGTGCCCGGGACAGGGTCCTACGAGCAGTACTTC
TRBD1	TRBV6-1	TRBJ1-1	few	16	CASSGGENRGRTEAFF	TGTGCCAGCAGTGGAGGGGAAAACAGGGGGCGAACTGAAGCTTTCTTT
.	TRBV29-1	TRBJ2-3	.	11	CSVEEVYTQYF	TGCAGCGTTGAAGAGGTCTATACGCAGTATTTT
.	TRBV12-3/TRBV12-4	TRBJ2-3	few	17	CASSPLNLRASTDTQYF	TGTGCCAGCAGTCCTCTTAACCTTCGGGCTAGCACAGATACGCAGTATTTT
.	TRBV10-3	TRBJ2-7	few	11	CAISESGEQYF	TGTGCCATCAGTGAGTCTGGCGAGCAGTACTTC
.	TRBV12-3/TRBV12-4	TRBJ1-5	.	16	CASSFTGARGNQPQHF	TGTGCCAGCAGTTTCACCGGTGCCAGAGGCAATCAGCCCCAGCATTTT
.	TRBV6-2/TRBV6-3	TRBJ1-2	.	17	CASSYLVAGRPNYGYTF	TGTGCCAGCAGTTACCTTGTCGCGGGGCGGCCTAACTATGGCTACACCTTC
.	TRBV29-1	TRBJ1-3	.	15	CSARTTSRGGNTIYF	TGCAGCGCTCGGACAACTTCTCGGGGTGGAAACACCATATATTTT
.	TRBV2	TRBJ1-6	.	14	CASTPQTGKSPLHF	TGTGCCAGCACCCCCCAAACAGGGAAATCACCCCTCCACTTT
TRBD2	TRBV5-6	TRBJ2-2	.	17	CASSSPLTSGKGGELFF	TGTGCCAGCAGCTCCCCACTCACTAGCGGGAAGGGCGGGGAGCTGTTTTTT
TRBD1	TRBV15	TRBJ1-1	many	17	CATSRAGVGQGRTEAFF	TGTGCCACCAGCAGGGCCGGGGTGGGACAGGGAAGAACTGAAGCTTTCTTT
.	TRBV3-1	TRBJ1-4	many	12	CASSQNNEKLFF	TGTGCCAGCAGCCAAAATAATGAAAAACTGTTTTTT
.	TRBV13	TRBJ2-4	.	16	CASSFRRTLAKNIQYF	TGTGCCAGCAGCTTTCGCAGAACCTTAGCCAAAAACATTCAGTACTTC
.	TRBV6-2/TRBV6-3	TRBJ1-2	few	18	CASSYSFSGQLTNYGYTF	TGTGCCAGCAGTTACTCCTTTAGTGGACAGCTCACTAACTATGGCTACACCTTC
.	TRBV27	TRBJ1-1	few	13	CASSPQTGSEAFF	TGTGCCAGCAGTCCCCAGACAGGTTCCGAAGCTTTCTTT
.	TRBV4-2	TRBJ2-2	.	17	CASSQGGGWPNTGELFF	TGTGCCAGCAGCCAAGGGGGGGGCTGGCCCAACACCGGGGAGCTGTTTTTT
TRBD2	TRBV5-1	TRBJ2-5	.	16	CASSLAASGGQETQYF	TGCGCCAGCAGCTTGGCGGCTAGCGGAGGCCAAGAGACCCAGTACTTC